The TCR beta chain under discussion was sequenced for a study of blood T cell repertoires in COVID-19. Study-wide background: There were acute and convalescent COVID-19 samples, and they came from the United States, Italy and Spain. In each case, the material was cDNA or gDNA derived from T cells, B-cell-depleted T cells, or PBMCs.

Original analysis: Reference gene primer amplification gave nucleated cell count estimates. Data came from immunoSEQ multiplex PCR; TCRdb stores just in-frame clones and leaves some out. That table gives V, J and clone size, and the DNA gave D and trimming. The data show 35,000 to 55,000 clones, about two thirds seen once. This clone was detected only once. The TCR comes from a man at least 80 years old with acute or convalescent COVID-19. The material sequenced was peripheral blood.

CDR3 coding DNA: TGTGCCACCAGTGATCCCCTTACAGATACGCAGTATTTT. This encodes CATSDPLTDTQYF. The J gene is TRBJ2-3, the V gene TRBV24-1, with D unclear. Germline assignment: CDR1 KGHDR and CDR2 SFDVKD. V gave up 3 bases and J gave up 3 bases, with 6 bases separating them. The length of the CDR3 is 13 residues.